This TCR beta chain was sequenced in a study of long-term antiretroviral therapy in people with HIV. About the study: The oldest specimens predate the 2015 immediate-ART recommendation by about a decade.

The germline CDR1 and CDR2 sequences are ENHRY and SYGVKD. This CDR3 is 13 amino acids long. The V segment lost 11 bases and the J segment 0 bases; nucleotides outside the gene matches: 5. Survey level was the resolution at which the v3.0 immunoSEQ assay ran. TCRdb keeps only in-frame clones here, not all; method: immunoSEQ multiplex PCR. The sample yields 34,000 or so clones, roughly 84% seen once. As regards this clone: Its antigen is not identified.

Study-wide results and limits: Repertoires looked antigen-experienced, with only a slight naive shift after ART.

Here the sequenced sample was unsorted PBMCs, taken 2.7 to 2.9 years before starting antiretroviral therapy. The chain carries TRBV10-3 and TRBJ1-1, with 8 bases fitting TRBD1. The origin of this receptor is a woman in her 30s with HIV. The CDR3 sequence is CAARTGMNTEAFF. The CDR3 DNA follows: TGTGCCGCCAGGACAGGGATGAACACTGAAGCTTTCTTT.